The 11 T cell receptor beta chains presented below share a single source sample, sequenced in a study of T cells in women clearing cervical HPV infection (dated by TCRdb to 2016 to 2019). The library was built by means of the immunoSEQ multiplex PCR assay. TCRdb stores this immuneACCESS table with in-frame sequences only. Part of the clones is absent; in the studies checked, under half of the shortfall reflects unresolved V genes, and no reason is known for the rest. The sample's clone listing holds some 14,000 clones. In total, the top ten clones hold under 25% of the sample. Sequences were obtained from blood buffy coat. All receptors derive from a woman aged 18-70 years with a cervical HPV16 infection that either progressed to CIN3+ or cleared (not recorded which).

Note on this clone: The read terminates 3 residues before the CDR3 end, so the remaining end is supplied by the germline J gene. J is TRBJ2-5 and V is TRBV11-3; D is tentatively TRBD1 or TRBD2 (5 bases each). Between the trimmed V and J ends, which lost 3 bases and 5 bases, there was a span of 16 bases. The CDR3 spans 15 residues. CDR1 and CDR2 (germline): SGHNT, YENEEA. The sequenced part of the CDR3 DNA is TGTGCCAGCAGCTTGGTTCAGGGAGAGGGGGAGACC. Translating it yields CASSLVQGEGET. The whole CDR3 protein is CASSLVQGEGETQYF.

This clone shows up as medium-sized (0.01 to 0.1%) by frequency. The CDR3 extends 3 residues past the end of the read, so its final part is completed from the germline J gene. This sequence joins TRBV30 and TRBJ1-1; D call uncertain. The CDR3 spans 11 residues. CDR1 GTSNPN and CDR2 SVGIG come from the germline V gene (reference sequence). This chain's CDR3 is CAWSPTREAFF. CDR3 bases read: TGTGCCTGGAGTCCAACGAGGGAA.

As for this clone: The sequence runs out 3 residues before the end of the CDR3; the remainder is reconstructed from the germline J gene. The chain has TRBV7-3 and TRBJ1-1; 8 bases map to TRBD1. Germline V gives CDR1 SGHTA, CDR2 FQGTGA. This CDR3 spans 14 amino acids. J lost 7 bases, V lost 5 bases, and 9 bases had no gene match. The CDR3 protein is CASSPDGQGYEAFF. Partial CDR3 DNA: TGTGCCAGCAGCCCCGACGGACAGGGTTATGAA.

About this clone: From the germline J gene comes the end of the CDR3, since the read stops 3 residues before it. This chain links TRBV2 with TRBJ2-7; TRBD1 aligns across 8 bases. CDR1 is SNHLY and CDR2 is FYNNEI in the germline V gene. V trimming: 4 bases; J trimming: 5 bases; junction bases outside the gene matches: 1. The CDR3 spans 12 residues. The CDR3 bases that were read are TGTGCCAGCAGTGCAGGGGGCGACGAG. It is translated as CASSAGGDE. The CDR3 in full is CASSAGGDEQYF.

To note about this clone: Sequencing ends 3 residues short of the CDR3 end; the germline J gene provides the rest. V is TRBV11-3 and J is TRBJ1-1; D is uncertain. Trimming removed 4 bases from V and 3 bases from J, with 9 bases in between. Germline assignment: CDR1 SGHNT and CDR2 YENEEA. The CDR3 runs to 13 residues. The CDR3 reads CASSSNSDTEAFF. CDR3 DNA (partial): TGTGCCAGCAGCTCCAATTCGGACACTGAA.

With respect to this clone: The read comes to an end 3 residues before the CDR3 does, leaving the germline J gene to fill in the end. The V gene is TRBV20-1, the J gene TRBJ1-5, with TRBD1 identical over 10 bases. The germline V gene has CDR1 DFQATT and CDR2 SNEGSKA (reference sequence). CDR3 size: 13 residues. Trimming removed 1 base from V and 8 bases from J; junction bases left unmatched: 2. Incomplete CDR3 DNA: TGCAGTGCTAGAGGACAGGGGGCCGAGCCC. This codes for CSARGQGAEP. The CDR3 in full is CSARGQGAEPQHF.

CDR3 DNA, as far as it was read: TGTGCCAGCAGCGTAGCAGTGAACACTGAA. This sequence encodes CASSVAVNTE. The whole CDR3 protein reads CASSVAVNTEAFF. The chain recombines TRBV9 with TRBJ1-1; D is ambiguous. The CDR3 is cut off 3 residues early in the read; its end comes from the germline J gene. The ends were cut back, 0 bases at V and 0 bases at J, with 3 bases in the middle. The germline V gene encodes CDR1 SGDLS and CDR2 YYNGEE. This CDR3 spans 13 amino acids. The complete variable domain, with remaining parts taken from reference TRBV9 and TRBJ1-1, reads DSGVTQTPKHLITATGQRVTLRCSPRSGDLSVYWYQQSLDQGLQFLIQYYNGEERAKGNILERFSAQQFPDLHSELNLSSLELGDSALYFCASSVAVNTEAFFGQGTRLTVV.

On this clone: The CDR3 end is not reached by the read, which stops 3 residues before it; the germline J gene fills it in. The V and J genes are TRBV18 and TRBJ1-2; 7 nucleotides match TRBD1. CDR1 is KGHSH, CDR2 LQKENI, per germline. This CDR3 contains 13 residues. The CDR3 protein is CASSRDSLYDYTF. The covered CDR3 bases are TGTGCCAGCTCGCGGGACAGCTTATACGAC.

Concerning this clone itself: From the germline J gene comes the end of the CDR3, since the read stops 3 residues before it. The chain uses TRBV7-9 and TRBJ2-4; the match to TRBD1 covers 8 bases. The length of the CDR3 is 14 residues. Germline V gives CDR1 SEHNR, CDR2 FQNEAQ (reference sequence). The covered CDR3 bases are TGTGCCAGCAGCCATTCAGGGGGCTGGGAGACT. Amino acid sequence: CASSHSGGWET. The full CDR3 reads CASSHSGGWETQYF. Full variable domain (remainder filled in from reference TRBV7-9 and TRBJ2-4): DTGVSQNPRHKITKRGQNVTFRCDPISEHNRLYWYRQTLGQGPEFLTYFQNEAQLEKSRLLSDRFSAERPKGSFSTLEIQRTEQGDSAMYLCASSHSGGWETQYFGAGTRLSVL.

As concerns this clone: With the read ending 3 residues before the CDR3 end, the germline J gene is used to fill in that end. The V gene is TRBV2, the J gene TRBJ1-2; D possibly corresponds to TRBD1 (5 bases). Germline V gives CDR1 SNHLY, CDR2 FYNNEI. The CDR3 extends over 14 amino acids. The CDR3 DNA, read in part, is TGTGCCGGCAATCGGGGGACTCGCACAGATACC. This codes for CAGNRGTRTDT. The whole CDR3 protein reads CAGNRGTRTDTYTF.

Remarks on this clone: The observed sequence ends 3 residues before the CDR3 terminus, with the missing tail filled in from the germline J gene. This chain links TRBV2 with TRBJ1-5, with D hard to call. Germline V lookup: CDR1 SNHLY, CDR2 FYNNEI. The CDR3 has 13 amino acids. V dropped 6 bases and J dropped 7 bases, with 13 bases sitting between them. CDR3 region: CASRWAGSQPQHF. Partial CDR3 DNA: TGTGCCAGCAGGTGGGCAGGAAGCCAGCCC.